The T cell receptor beta chain under discussion was sequenced for a study of response to subunit inactivated influenza vaccine. Regarding this clonotype: Its antigen is unidentified.

The CDR3 is made up of 16 amino acids. Trimming cost V 4 bases and J 4 bases, with 20 bases left between them. Germline CDR1 reads MNHEY; CDR2 reads SVGAGI. Study-wide results and limits: A suggestion made by the authors is that each seasonal influenza vaccination recruits few new T cells.

TCRdb re-called the RT-PCR reads through MiXCR, storing one row per CDR3 protein. The table includes about 500,000 distinct CDR3 sequences, approximately 12% detected once. The receptor was derived from a man aged 50 to 59 who received an inactivated influenza vaccine. The sample was PBMCs from blood, taken roughly 48 days after vaccination. This chain connects TRBV6-5 to TRBJ2-7, with D possibly TRBD1 on 8 matching bases. The CDR3 is CASSSPPTGEGYEQYF. The CDR3 nucleotides read TGTGCCAGCAGTTCCCCACCGACAGGGGAGGGATACGAGCAGTACTTC.